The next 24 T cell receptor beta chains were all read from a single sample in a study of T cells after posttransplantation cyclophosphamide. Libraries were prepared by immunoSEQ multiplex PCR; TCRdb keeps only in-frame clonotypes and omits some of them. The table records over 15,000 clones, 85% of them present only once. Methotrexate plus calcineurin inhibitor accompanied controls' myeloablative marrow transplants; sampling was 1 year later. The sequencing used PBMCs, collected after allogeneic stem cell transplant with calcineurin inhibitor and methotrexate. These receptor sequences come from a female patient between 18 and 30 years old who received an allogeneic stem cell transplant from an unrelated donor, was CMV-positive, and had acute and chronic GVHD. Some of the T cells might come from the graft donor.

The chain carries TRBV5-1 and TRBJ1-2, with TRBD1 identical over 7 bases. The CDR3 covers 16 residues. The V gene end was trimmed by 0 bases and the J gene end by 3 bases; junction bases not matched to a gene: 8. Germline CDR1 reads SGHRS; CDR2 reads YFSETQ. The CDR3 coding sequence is TGCGCCAGCAGCTTGGGCCGAACAGGGGCCCACTATGGCTACACCTTC. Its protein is CASSLGRTGAHYGYTF.

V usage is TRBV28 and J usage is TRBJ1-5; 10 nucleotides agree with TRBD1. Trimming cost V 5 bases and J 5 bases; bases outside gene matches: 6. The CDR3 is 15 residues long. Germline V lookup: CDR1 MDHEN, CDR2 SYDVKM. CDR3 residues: CASSHRDRGDQPQHF. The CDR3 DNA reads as TGTGCCAGCAGTCACCGGGACAGGGGCGATCAGCCCCAGCATTTT.

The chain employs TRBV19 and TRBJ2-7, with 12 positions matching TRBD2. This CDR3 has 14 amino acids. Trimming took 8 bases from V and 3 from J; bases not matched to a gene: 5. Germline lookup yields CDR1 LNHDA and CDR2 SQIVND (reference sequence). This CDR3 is CASAPSGRGYEQYF. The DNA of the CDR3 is TGTGCCAGTGCCCCTAGCGGGAGGGGCTACGAGCAGTACTTC. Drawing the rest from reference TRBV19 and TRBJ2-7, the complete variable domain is DGGITQSPKYLFRKEGQNVTLSCEQNLNHDAMYWYRQDPGQGLRLIYYSQIVNDFQKGDIAEGYSVSREKKESFPLTVTSAQKNPTAFYLCASAPSGRGYEQYFGPGTRLTVT.

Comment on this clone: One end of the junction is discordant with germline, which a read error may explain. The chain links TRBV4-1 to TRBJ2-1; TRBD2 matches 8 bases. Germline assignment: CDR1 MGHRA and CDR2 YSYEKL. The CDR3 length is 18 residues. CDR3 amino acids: CASSSLTGAGGTYNGQFF. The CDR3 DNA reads TGCGCCAGCAGCTCCCTCACCGGGGCGGGAGGAACCTACAATGGGCAGTTCTTC.

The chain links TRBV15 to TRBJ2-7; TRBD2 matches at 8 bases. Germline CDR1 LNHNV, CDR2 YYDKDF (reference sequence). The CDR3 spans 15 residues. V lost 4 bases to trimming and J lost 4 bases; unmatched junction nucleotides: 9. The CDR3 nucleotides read TGTGCCACCAGCACACGGGAGGGCCTAGGGTACGAGCAGTACTTC. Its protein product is CATSTREGLGYEQYF.

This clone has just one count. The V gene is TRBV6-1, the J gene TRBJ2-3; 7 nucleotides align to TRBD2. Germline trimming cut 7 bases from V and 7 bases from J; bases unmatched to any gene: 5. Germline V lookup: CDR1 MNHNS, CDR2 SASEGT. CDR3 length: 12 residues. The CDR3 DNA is TGTGCCAGCACGTGGCGGGAGAATACGCAGTATTTT. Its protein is CASTWRENTQYF.

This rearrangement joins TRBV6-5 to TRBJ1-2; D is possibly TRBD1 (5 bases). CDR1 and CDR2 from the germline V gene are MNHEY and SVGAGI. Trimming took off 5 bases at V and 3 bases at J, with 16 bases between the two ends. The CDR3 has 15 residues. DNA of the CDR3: TGTGCCAGCAGTACCCTCCAGGGAATGGACTATGGCTACACCTTC. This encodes CASSTLQGMDYGYTF.

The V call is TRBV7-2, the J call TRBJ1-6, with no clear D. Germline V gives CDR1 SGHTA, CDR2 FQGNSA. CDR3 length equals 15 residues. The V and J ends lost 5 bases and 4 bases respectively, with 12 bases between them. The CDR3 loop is CASSGDGQYNSPLHF. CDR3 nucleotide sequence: TGTGCCAGCAGCGGCGATGGGCAGTATAATTCACCCCTCCACTTT.

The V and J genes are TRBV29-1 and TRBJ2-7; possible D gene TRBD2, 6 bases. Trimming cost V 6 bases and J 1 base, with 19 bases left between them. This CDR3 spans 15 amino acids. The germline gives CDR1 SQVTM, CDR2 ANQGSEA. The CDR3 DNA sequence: TGCAGCGTCCCTTTAGCGGACCCTCTTTCCTACGAGCAGTACTTC. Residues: CSVPLADPLSYEQYF.

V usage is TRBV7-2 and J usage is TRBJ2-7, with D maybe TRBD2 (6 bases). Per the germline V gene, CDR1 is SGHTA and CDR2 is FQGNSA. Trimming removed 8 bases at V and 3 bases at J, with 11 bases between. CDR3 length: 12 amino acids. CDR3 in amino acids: CASGRTNYEQYF. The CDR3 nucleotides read TGTGCCAGCGGGAGGACTAACTACGAGCAGTACTTC.

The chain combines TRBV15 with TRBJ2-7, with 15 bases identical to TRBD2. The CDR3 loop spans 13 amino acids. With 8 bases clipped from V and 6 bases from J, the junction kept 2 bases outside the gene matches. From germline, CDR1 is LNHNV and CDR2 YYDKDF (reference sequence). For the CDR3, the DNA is TGTGCCACCGAGGGACTAGCGGGAGGCGAGCAGTACTTC. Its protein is CATEGLAGGEQYF.

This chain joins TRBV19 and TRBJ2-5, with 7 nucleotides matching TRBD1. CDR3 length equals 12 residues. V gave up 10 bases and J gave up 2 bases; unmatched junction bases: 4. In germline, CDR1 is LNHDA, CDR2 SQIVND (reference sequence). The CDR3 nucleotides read TGTGCCACCGGGACAGTACAAGAGACCCAGTACTTC. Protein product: CATGTVQETQYF.

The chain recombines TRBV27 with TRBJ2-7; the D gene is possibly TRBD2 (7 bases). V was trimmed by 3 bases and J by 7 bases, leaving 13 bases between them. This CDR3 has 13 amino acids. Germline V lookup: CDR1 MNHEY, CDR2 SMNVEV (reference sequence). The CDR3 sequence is CASSFGGAREQYF. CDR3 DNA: TGTGCCAGCAGTTTTGGGGGGGCGCGGGAGCAGTACTTC.

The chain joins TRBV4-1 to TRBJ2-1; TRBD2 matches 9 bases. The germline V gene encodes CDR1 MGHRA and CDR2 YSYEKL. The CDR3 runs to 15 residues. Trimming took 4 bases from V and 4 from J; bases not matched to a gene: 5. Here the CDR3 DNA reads TGCGCCAGCAGCCTAGCTAGCGGGGCTTACAATGAGCAGTTCTTC. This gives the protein CASSLASGAYNEQFF.

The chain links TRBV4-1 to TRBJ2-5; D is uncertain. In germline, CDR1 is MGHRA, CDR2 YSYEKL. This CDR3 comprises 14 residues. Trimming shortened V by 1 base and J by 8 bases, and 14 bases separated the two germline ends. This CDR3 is CASSQGASPRTQYF. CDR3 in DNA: TGCGCCAGCAGCCAAGGCGCGAGCCCACGAACCCAGTACTTC.

The CDR3 region is CASKTGSNTGELFF. In DNA form, the CDR3 reads TGTGCCAGTAAGACAGGGTCGAACACCGGGGAGCTGTTTTTT. V usage is TRBV19 and J usage is TRBJ2-2; 7 bases map to TRBD1. This CDR3 has 14 residues. The J segment lost 0 bases and the V segment lost 7 bases, leaving 2 bases of the junction unmatched. CDR1 and CDR2 from the germline V gene are LNHDA and SQIVND (reference sequence).

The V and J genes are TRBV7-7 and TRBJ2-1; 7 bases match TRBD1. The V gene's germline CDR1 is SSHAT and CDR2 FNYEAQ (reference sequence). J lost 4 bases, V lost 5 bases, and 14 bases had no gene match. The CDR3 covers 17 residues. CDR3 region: CASSLRPHSGGYNEQFF. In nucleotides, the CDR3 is TGTGCCAGCAGCCTGAGGCCCCACTCAGGGGGTTACAATGAGCAGTTCTTC.

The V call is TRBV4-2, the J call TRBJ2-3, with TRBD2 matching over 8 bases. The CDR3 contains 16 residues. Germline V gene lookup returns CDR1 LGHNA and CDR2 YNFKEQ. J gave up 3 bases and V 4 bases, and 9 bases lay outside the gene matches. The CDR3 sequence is CASSPGPREGTDTQYF. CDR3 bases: TGTGCCAGCAGCCCCGGACCCCGGGAGGGGACAGATACGCAGTATTTT.

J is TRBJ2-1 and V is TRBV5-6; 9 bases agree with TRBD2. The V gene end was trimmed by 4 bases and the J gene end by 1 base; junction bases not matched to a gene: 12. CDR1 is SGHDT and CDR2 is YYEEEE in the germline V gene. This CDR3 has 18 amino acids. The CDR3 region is CASSPNILLAGSYNEQFF. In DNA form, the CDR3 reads TGTGCCAGCAGCCCGAATATTTTACTAGCGGGTTCCTACAATGAGCAGTTCTTC.

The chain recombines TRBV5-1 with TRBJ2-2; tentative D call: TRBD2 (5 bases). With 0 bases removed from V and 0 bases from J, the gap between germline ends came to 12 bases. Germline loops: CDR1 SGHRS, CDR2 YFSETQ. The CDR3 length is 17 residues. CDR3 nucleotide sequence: TGCGCCAGCAGCTTGGTAGTAGCGACCGCGAACACCGGGGAGCTGTTTTTT. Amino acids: CASSLVVATANTGELFF.

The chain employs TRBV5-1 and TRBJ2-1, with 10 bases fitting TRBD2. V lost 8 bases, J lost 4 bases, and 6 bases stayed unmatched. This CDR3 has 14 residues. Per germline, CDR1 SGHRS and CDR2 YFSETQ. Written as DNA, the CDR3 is TGCGCCAGTCAGACTAGCGGGTCATACAATGAGCAGTTCTTC. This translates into CASQTSGSYNEQFF.

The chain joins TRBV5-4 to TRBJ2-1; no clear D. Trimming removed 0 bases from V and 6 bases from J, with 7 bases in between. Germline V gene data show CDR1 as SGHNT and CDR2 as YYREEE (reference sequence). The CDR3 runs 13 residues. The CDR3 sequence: CASSLVAPNEQFF. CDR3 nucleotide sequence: TGTGCCAGCAGCTTGGTGGCCCCCAATGAGCAGTTCTTC.

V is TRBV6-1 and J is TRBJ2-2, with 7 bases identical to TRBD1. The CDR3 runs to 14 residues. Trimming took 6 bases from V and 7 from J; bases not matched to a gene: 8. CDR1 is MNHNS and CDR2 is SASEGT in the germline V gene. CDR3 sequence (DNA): TGTGCCAGCAGCTCCAAGAGGGGGCACGGGGAGCTGTTTTTT. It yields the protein CASSSKRGHGELFF.

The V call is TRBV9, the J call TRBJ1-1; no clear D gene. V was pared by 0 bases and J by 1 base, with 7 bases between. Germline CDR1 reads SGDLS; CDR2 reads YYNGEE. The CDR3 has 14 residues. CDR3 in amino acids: CASSVGLGNTEAFF. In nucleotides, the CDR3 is TGTGCCAGCAGCGTAGGTCTAGGGAACACTGAAGCTTTCTTT.